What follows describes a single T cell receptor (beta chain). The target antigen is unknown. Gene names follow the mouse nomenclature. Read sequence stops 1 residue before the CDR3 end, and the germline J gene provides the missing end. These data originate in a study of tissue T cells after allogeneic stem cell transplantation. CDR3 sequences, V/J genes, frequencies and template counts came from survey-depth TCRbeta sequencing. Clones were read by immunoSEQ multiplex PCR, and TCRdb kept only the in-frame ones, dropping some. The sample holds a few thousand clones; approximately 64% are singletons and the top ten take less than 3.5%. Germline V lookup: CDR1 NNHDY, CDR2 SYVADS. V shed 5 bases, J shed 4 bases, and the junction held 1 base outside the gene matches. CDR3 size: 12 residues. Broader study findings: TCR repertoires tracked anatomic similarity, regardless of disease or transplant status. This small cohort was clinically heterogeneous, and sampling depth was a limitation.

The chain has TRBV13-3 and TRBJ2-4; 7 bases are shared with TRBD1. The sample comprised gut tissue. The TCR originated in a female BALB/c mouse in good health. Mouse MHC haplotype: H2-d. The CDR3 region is CASRGQKNTLYF. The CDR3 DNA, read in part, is TGTGCCAGCAGGGGACAGAAAAACACCTTGTAC.